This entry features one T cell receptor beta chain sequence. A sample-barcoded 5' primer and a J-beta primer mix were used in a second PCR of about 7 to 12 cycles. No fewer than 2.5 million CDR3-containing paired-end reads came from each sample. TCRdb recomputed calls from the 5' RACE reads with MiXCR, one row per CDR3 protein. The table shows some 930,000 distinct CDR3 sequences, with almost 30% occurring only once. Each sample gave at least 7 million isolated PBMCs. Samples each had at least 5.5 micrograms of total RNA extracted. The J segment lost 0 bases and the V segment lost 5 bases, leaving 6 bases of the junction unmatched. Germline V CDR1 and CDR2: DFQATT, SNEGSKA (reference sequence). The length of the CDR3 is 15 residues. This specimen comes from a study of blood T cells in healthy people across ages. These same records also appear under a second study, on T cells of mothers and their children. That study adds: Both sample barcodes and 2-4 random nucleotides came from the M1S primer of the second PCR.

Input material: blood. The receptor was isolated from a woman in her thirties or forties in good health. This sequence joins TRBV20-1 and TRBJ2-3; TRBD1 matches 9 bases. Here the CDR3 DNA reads TGCAGTGCTCACAACAGGGGGCAAAGCACAGATACGCAGTATTTT. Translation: CSAHNRGQSTDTQYF.